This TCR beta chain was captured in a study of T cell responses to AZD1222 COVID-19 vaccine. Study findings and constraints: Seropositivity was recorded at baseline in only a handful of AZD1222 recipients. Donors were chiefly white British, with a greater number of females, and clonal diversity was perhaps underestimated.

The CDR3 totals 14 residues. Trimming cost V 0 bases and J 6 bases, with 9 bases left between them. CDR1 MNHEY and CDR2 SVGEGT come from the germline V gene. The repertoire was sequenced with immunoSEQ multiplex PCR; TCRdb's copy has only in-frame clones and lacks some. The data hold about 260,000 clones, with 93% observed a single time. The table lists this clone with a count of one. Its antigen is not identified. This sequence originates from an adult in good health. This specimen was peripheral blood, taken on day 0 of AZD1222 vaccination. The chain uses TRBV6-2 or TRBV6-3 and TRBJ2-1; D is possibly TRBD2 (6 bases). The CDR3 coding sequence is TGTGCCAGCAGTTACTCGGGGGGAGGCAATGAGCAGTTCTTC. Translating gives CASSYSGGGNEQFF.